The 2 T cell receptor beta chains presented below share a single source sample, sequenced in a study of OX40 agonist ivuxolimab in advanced cancers. Libraries were prepared by immunoSEQ multiplex PCR; TCRdb keeps only in-frame clonotypes and omits some of them. The repertoire holds about 25,000 clones, with 65% to 90% as singletons. Sequenced here: CD4+ or CD8+ T cells sorted from blood, sampled in a trial of the OX40 agonist ivuxolimab. Source of these receptors: an adult with an advanced solid tumor such as melanoma, head and neck, liver or kidney cancer.

The chain combines TRBV2 with TRBJ2-2; TRBD2 matches 8 bases. This CDR3 is built from 14 residues. The J segment lost 2 bases and the V segment lost 5 bases, leaving 1 base of the junction unmatched. Germline assignment: CDR1 SNHLY and CDR2 FYNNEI. Written as DNA, the CDR3 is TGTGCCAGCAGTAGCGGGGGAAACACCGGGGAGCTGTTTTTT. Translating it yields CASSSGGNTGELFF.

The genes are TRBV6-5 and TRBJ1-1, with D maybe TRBD1 (6 bases). V lost 0 bases and J 4 bases, leaving 15 bases between the germline ends. The germline V gene encodes CDR1 MNHEY and CDR2 SVGAGI. CDR3 length: 16 amino acids. CDR3 bases: TGTGCCAGCAGTTACTCGAACTCCCCAGGGGCCACTGAAGCTTTCTTT. Translating gives CASSYSNSPGATEAFF.